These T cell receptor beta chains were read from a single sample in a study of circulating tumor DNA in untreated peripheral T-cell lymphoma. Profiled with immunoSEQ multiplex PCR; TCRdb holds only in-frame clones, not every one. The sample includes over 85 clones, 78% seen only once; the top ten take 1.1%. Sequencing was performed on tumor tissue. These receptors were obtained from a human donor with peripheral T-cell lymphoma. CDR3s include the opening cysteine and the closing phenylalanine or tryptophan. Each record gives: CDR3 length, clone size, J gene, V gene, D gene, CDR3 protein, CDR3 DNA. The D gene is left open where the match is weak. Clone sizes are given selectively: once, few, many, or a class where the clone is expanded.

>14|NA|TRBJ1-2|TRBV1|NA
CASSQSQGSYGYTF
TGCGCCAGCAGCCAGAGTCAGGGGTCCTATGGCTACACCTTC
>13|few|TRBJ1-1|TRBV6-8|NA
CASRLTANTEAFF
TGTGCCAGCAGACTCACAGCGAACACTGAAGCTTTCTTT
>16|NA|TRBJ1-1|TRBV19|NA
CASSPEDGRMNTEAFF
TGTGCCAGTAGTCCCGAAGACGGACGAATGAACACTGAAGCTTTCTTT
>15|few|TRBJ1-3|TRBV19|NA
CTSSTIQSSGNTIYF
TGTACCAGTAGTACCATACAGAGCTCTGGAAACACCATATATTTT
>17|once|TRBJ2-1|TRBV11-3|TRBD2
CASSYRRAGGSENEQFF
TGTGCCAGCAGCTACCGTCGAGCGGGGGGCTCGGAGAATGAGCAGTTCTTC
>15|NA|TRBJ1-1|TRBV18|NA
CASSPFVGKNTEAFF
TGTGCCAGCTCACCATTTGTAGGGAAAAACACTGAAGCTTTCTTT
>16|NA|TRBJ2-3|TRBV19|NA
CASRRRGLSSTDTQYF
TGTGCCAGTAGGAGACGGGGGCTCTCTAGCACAGATACGCAGTATTTT
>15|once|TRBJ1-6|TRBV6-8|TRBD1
CATIEPGTGGSPLYF
TGTGCCACCATTGAGCCCGGGACAGGGGGTTCACCCCTCTACTTT
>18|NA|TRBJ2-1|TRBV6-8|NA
CASSYPLEGKTTYNEQFF
TGTGCCAGCAGTTACCCCCTTGAAGGGAAAACTACCTACAATGAGCAGTTCTTC
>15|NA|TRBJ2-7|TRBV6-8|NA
CASSYSQTGSYEQYF
TGTGCCAGCAGTTACTCCCAAACAGGGTCCTACGAGCAGTACTTC